Listed below are T cell receptor beta chains from one sample, sequenced in a study of blood T cell repertoires in COVID-19. Repertoires were generated with immunoSEQ multiplex PCR, while TCRdb's copy carries only in-frame clones and drops some. The data hold a few hundred thousand clones, with 85% to 90% observed a single time. Source material: PBMCs or T cells enriched from blood (not recorded which). Receptors originate from a man younger than 35 who had recovered from COVID-19. Each CDR3 is given without its conserved first and last residue. Each record gives: J gene, clone size, V gene, CDR3 protein. Size is omitted from some rows. Given values are once, few, many or a class for expanded clones.

J gene: TRBJ2-2
clone size: .
V gene: TRBV6-1
CDR3 protein: ASSEAFSTGELF

J gene: TRBJ1-3
clone size: .
V gene: TRBV3-1/TRBV3-2
CDR3 protein: ASSQDLDRLTGNTIY

J gene: TRBJ2-7
clone size: once
V gene: TRBV5-1
CDR3 protein: ASSWGTTLYEQY

J gene: TRBJ2-1
clone size: .
V gene: TRBV5-4
CDR3 protein: AIFPGTSGYNEQF

J gene: TRBJ1-4
clone size: .
V gene: TRBV7-2
CDR3 protein: ASSLVGGARGPNEKLF

J gene: TRBJ1-2
clone size: few
V gene: TRBV28
CDR3 protein: ASSSPQGYGYT

J gene: TRBJ2-7
clone size: .
V gene: TRBV6-6
CDR3 protein: ASSYPPLHSIYEQY

J gene: TRBJ2-5
clone size: .
V gene: TRBV10-2
CDR3 protein: ASSGSGGHGETQY

J gene: TRBJ2-1
clone size: once
V gene: TRBV9
CDR3 protein: ASSDGQGTEQF

J gene: TRBJ2-2
clone size: .
V gene: TRBV6-6
CDR3 protein: ASSYSRPGGTGELF

J gene: TRBJ1-1
clone size: .
V gene: TRBV29-1
CDR3 protein: SVDDRGGWTEAF

J gene: TRBJ1-5
clone size: many
V gene: TRBV27
CDR3 protein: ASSPQGSNQPQH

J gene: TRBJ2-3
clone size: once
V gene: TRBV28
CDR3 protein: ASSWRRRGDTQY

J gene: TRBJ1-5
clone size: .
V gene: TRBV7-6
CDR3 protein: ASSLGPFRDRGANQPQH

J gene: TRBJ1-2
clone size: .
V gene: TRBV27
CDR3 protein: ASSSRGNYYGYT

J gene: TRBJ2-3
clone size: .
V gene: TRBV10-3
CDR3 protein: AIRSSTDTQY

J gene: TRBJ2-7
clone size: .
V gene: TRBV4-1
CDR3 protein: ASSKSGGPSYEQY

J gene: TRBJ2-3
clone size: .
V gene: TRBV7-9
CDR3 protein: ASSSYSNLGTQY

J gene: TRBJ2-3
clone size: .
V gene: TRBV18
CDR3 protein: ASSTTGLSTDTQY

J gene: TRBJ2-5
clone size: .
V gene: TRBV7-3
CDR3 protein: ASSLFGGLGETQY

J gene: TRBJ2-6
clone size: .
V gene: TRBV10-3
CDR3 protein: AIGKYKDSGHFPGANVLT

J gene: TRBJ1-1
clone size: .
V gene: TRBV28
CDR3 protein: ASSTQGDTEAF

J gene: TRBJ1-4
clone size: .
V gene: TRBV25-1
CDR3 protein: ASRGQGGHGELF

J gene: TRBJ2-3
clone size: .
V gene: TRBV19
CDR3 protein: ASKGGSTDTQY

J gene: TRBJ2-7
clone size: .
V gene: TRBV10-1
CDR3 protein: ASKKRGQGAYEQY

J gene: TRBJ1-1
clone size: .
V gene: TRBV10-1
CDR3 protein: ASSATQTNTEAF

J gene: TRBJ1-5
clone size: .
V gene: TRBV5-1
CDR3 protein: ASSLEGGNQPQH

J gene: TRBJ1-1
clone size: .
V gene: TRBV13
CDR3 protein: ASSSYRTGVNTEAF

J gene: TRBJ1-1
clone size: .
V gene: TRBV10-2
CDR3 protein: ASTLTGNTEAF

J gene: TRBJ2-5
clone size: .
V gene: TRBV28
CDR3 protein: ASRETSGQETQY

J gene: TRBJ1-6
clone size: once
V gene: TRBV4-2
CDR3 protein: ASSQDGDNSPLH

J gene: TRBJ2-7
clone size: once
V gene: TRBV9
CDR3 protein: ASSPHSGSGEQY

J gene: TRBJ2-7
clone size: .
V gene: TRBV5-1
CDR3 protein: ASSLLTIEQY

J gene: TRBJ2-2
clone size: .
V gene: TRBV9
CDR3 protein: ASTGVTGELF

J gene: TRBJ2-5
clone size: .
V gene: TRBV5-4
CDR3 protein: ASSLGAGGPLRETQY

J gene: TRBJ2-3
clone size: .
V gene: TRBV6-1
CDR3 protein: ASSEAGLADTQY

J gene: TRBJ2-1
clone size: .
V gene: TRBV27
CDR3 protein: ASSPGLAGGLYSYNEQF

J gene: TRBJ2-7
clone size: .
V gene: TRBV19
CDR3 protein: ASSARTGSYEQY

J gene: TRBJ1-3
clone size: .
V gene: TRBV28
CDR3 protein: ASSFPGVKAGNTIY

J gene: TRBJ1-2
clone size: once
V gene: TRBV18
CDR3 protein: ASSPFPETGQFNYGYT

J gene: TRBJ2-7
clone size: .
V gene: TRBV30
CDR3 protein: AWLTGGRDYEQY

J gene: TRBJ2-2
clone size: .
V gene: TRBV29-1
CDR3 protein: SVFEQGLNTGELF

J gene: TRBJ2-7
clone size: .
V gene: TRBV9
CDR3 protein: ASSVRGVDEQY

J gene: TRBJ1-3
clone size: .
V gene: TRBV18
CDR3 protein: ASSPPGTGGSGNTIY

J gene: TRBJ1-6
clone size: .
V gene: TRBV9
CDR3 protein: ASSVGRANSPLH

J gene: TRBJ1-5
clone size: .
V gene: TRBV2
CDR3 protein: ASSAGTRLGDQPQH

J gene: TRBJ1-2
clone size: .
V gene: TRBV2
CDR3 protein: ACIVSTHPGYT

J gene: TRBJ2-1
clone size: .
V gene: TRBV5-3
CDR3 protein: ARSLTGYANEQF

J gene: TRBJ2-7
clone size: .
V gene: TRBV9
CDR3 protein: ASSVEVDRSYEQY

J gene: TRBJ1-1
clone size: once
V gene: TRBV7-9
CDR3 protein: ASSLGQGNTEAF

J gene: TRBJ2-2
clone size: .
V gene: TRBV9
CDR3 protein: ASSVSGGSTGELF

J gene: TRBJ2-3
clone size: .
V gene: TRBV9
CDR3 protein: ASSVEGIGRVSETQY

J gene: TRBJ1-1
clone size: .
V gene: TRBV19
CDR3 protein: ASSATGGYTEAF

J gene: TRBJ1-2
clone size: .
V gene: TRBV19
CDR3 protein: ASSIDIGDYGYT